Listed here is a single T cell receptor (beta chain). Those enrolled, adults aged roughly 18 to 89 years, came from 24 US areas. The CDR3 runs 17 residues. The V end was cut by 1 base, the J end by 0 bases, with 16 bases between. Germline V gives CDR1 SEHNR, CDR2 FQNEAQ (reference sequence). The entry originates in a study of blood T cell repertoires in COVID-19. Study details: COVID-19 samples, acute and convalescent, were from the United States, Italy and Spain. T cells, B-cell-depleted T cells, or PBMCs provided the cDNA or gDNA that served as material.

Using immunoSEQ multiplex PCR, the repertoire was profiled, and TCRdb retains in-frame clones only, with some absent. The sample carries approximately 500,000 clones, over 75% recorded once. The V call is TRBV7-9, the J call TRBJ2-7, with a weak D call TRBD2 (5 bases). Sequencing was carried out using PBMCs or T cells enriched from blood (not recorded which). This receptor was identified in a woman aged 35 to 49 who had recovered from COVID-19. The CDR3 loop is CASSLGGGGHSSYEQYF. As DNA, the CDR3 is TGTGCCAGCAGCTTAGGTGGTGGCGGGCACTCCTCCTACGAGCAGTACTTC.